Reported below is one TCR beta chain. Its antigen is as yet unknown. The missing conserved phenylalanine or tryptophan at the end of this CDR3 makes a read error likely. CDR3 length: 14 amino acids. CDR1 is KGHSH, CDR2 LQKENI, per germline. The table came from immunoSEQ multiplex PCR; TCRdb's copy has only in-frame clones and leaves some out. The repertoire includes around 510,000 clones, around 77% of them detected once, and around 11% sits in the top ten. The data were taken from a study of shared clonotypes between healthy human individuals. Study-wide findings and caveats: The researchers took only blood, and tissue repertoires probably look different.

The chain carries TRBV18 and TRBJ1-1; D possibly corresponds to TRBD1 (6 bases). This sequence was found in a woman aged 40-49 years in good health. Some clones in this sample may be carry-over from other donors' samples. Sequencing was carried out using PBMCs. This CDR3 is CASSPQGTVTEAFL. The DNA for the CDR3 is TGTGCCAGCTCTCCACAGGGTACCGTCACTGAAGCTTTCCTT.